This T cell receptor (beta chain) was observed in a study of blood T cell repertoires in COVID-19. Study details: COVID-19 samples, acute and convalescent, were from the United States, Italy and Spain. PBMCs, B-cell-depleted T cells, or T cells were the source of the cDNA or gDNA that made up the material.

Only in-frame clones appear in the TCRdb table, and some are missing; sequencing was by immunoSEQ multiplex PCR. Of fewer than 150,000 clones detected, around 83% appear once; the ten largest clones hold more than 15%. This CDR3 is 15 amino acids long. CDR1 and CDR2 (germline): MDHEN, SYDVKM. The V and J ends lost 6 bases and 5 bases, in that order; junction bases with no gene match: 10. This sequence originates from a man in his thirties or forties who had recovered from COVID-19. This chain links TRBV28 with TRBJ1-5, with 7 bases matching TRBD1. Material for sequencing was PBMCs or T cells enriched from blood (not recorded which). CDR3 residues: CASSTGTEPYQPQHF. CDR3 nucleotides: TGTGCCAGCAGCACCGGGACAGAGCCTTATCAGCCCCAGCATTTT.